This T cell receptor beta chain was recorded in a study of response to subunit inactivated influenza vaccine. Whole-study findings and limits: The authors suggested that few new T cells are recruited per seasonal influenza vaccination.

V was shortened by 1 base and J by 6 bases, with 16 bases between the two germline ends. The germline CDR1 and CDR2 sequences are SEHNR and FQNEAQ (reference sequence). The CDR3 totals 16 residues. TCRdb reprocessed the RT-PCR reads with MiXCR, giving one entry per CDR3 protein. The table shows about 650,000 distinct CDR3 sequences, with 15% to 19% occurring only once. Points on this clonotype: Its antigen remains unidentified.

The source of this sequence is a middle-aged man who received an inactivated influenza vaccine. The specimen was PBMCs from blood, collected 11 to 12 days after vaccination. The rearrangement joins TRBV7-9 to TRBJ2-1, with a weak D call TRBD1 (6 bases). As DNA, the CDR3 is TGTGCCAGCAGCTTAGGGCCGGACAGACCGGGCAATGAGCAGTTCTTC. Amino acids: CASSLGPDRPGNEQFF.